This entry lists 5 T cell receptor beta chains sequenced from one sample in a study of CD8+ T cells in alopecia areata. RNA extraction was followed by reverse transcription into cDNA, which acted as the sequencing template. Some clones are missing from TCRdb's copy, which holds only in-frame ones; the method was immunoSEQ multiplex PCR. The data contain 150,000 to 160,000 clones, under 60% of them singletons. The sample was CD8+ T cells sorted from blood, taken at week 0. Receptors originate from a human donor with alopecia areata.

The chain uses TRBV7-2 and TRBJ1-6; weak D call: TRBD1 (5 bases). The CDR3 runs 14 residues. CDR1 and CDR2 from the germline V gene are SGHTA and FQGNSA. The V gene lost 5 bases and the J gene lost 8 bases, with 13 bases spanning the gap. The CDR3 is CASSERGDHSPLHF. CDR3 nucleotides: TGTGCCAGCAGCGAACGGGGGGATCATTCACCCCTCCACTTT.

This clone was observed a handful of times. This chain links TRBV4-1 with TRBJ2-7; no clear D gene. The germline V gene encodes CDR1 MGHRA and CDR2 YSYEKL. This CDR3 has 15 residues. Between the trimmed V and J ends, which lost 5 bases and 2 bases, there was a span of 16 bases. The DNA for the CDR3 is TGCGCCAGCAGCTACTCGTCCGGGTCCACCTACGAGCAGTACTTC. As protein: CASSYSSGSTYEQYF.

This chain uses TRBV6-6 with TRBJ1-5; D gene uncertain. Germline-derived CDR1 and CDR2 are MNHNY and SVGAGI (reference sequence). CDR3 length equals 16 residues. Deletions cut 6 bases from V and 1 base from J, with 16 bases between. CDR3 region: CASSPMGRLSNQPQHF. Written as DNA, the CDR3 is TGTGCCAGCAGCCCAATGGGGAGGCTAAGCAATCAGCCCCAGCATTTT.

The V gene is TRBV6-4, the J gene TRBJ1-1; 11 nucleotides align to TRBD1. V lost 6 bases, J lost 2 bases, and 2 bases stayed unmatched. CDR1 is MRHNA and CDR2 is SNTAGT in the germline V gene. The CDR3 consists of 14 residues. This CDR3 reads CASSRTGGNTEAFF. CDR3 in DNA: TGTGCCAGCAGCAGGACAGGGGGCAACACTGAAGCTTTCTTT.

This clone came up a few times. V and J are TRBV6-6 and TRBJ2-1, with a weak D call TRBD1 (5 bases). Deletions cut 6 bases from V and 10 bases from J, with 7 bases between. CDR3 size: 10 residues. Germline CDR1 MNHNY, CDR2 SVGAGI (reference sequence). CDR3 nucleotides: TGTGCCAGCAGAGACAGCGAGCAGTTCTTC. Residues: CASRDSEQFF.